Presented here are 21 T cell receptor beta chains from one specimen sequenced in a study of shared clonotypes between healthy human individuals. Profiling relied on immunoSEQ multiplex PCR, and the TCRdb table lists in-frame clones only, not all of them. The sample comprises roughly 2,500,000 clones, over 85% of which are singletons, and around 0.37% rests with the top ten. Sequenced input: naive CD4+ T cells from PBMCs. As to subset: CD45RA+ positively selected. These receptors were taken from a man aged 18 to 30 in good health. Some clones in this sample may be carry-over from other donors' samples.

This clone has a single count. The chain carries TRBV14 and TRBJ1-1; no definite D call. This CDR3 contains 12 residues. In germline, CDR1 is SGHDN, CDR2 FVKESK. The ends were cut back, 0 bases at V and 8 bases at J, with 7 bases in the middle. CDR3 in amino acids: CASSQDRREAFF. CDR3 nucleotide sequence: TGTGCCAGCAGCCAAGATAGGCGGGAAGCTTTCTTT.

This clone was seen once. This chain connects TRBV6-6 to TRBJ2-5, with 8 bases fitting TRBD1. The DNA matches TRBJ2-7 better at its end, which makes the J call doubtful. The CDR3 has 15 amino acids. Germline lookup yields CDR1 MNHNY and CDR2 SVGAGI (reference sequence). The CDR3 sequence is CASSVSGGWSYEQYF. In nucleotides, the CDR3 is TGTGCCAGCAGTGTCTCAGGGGGCTGGTCCTACGAGCAGTACTTC.

The V and J genes are TRBV6-1 and TRBJ2-1; the D is unclear. V was pared by 7 bases and J by 0 bases, with 10 bases between. The CDR3 spans 14 residues. Germline V gives CDR1 MNHNS, CDR2 SASEGT. The CDR3 reads CASTVGSSYNEQFF. CDR3 nucleotide sequence: TGTGCCAGCACGGTGGGTAGCTCCTACAATGAGCAGTTCTTC.

The genes are TRBV6-1 and TRBJ2-5; 9 positions match TRBD1. Germline V gene lookup returns CDR1 MNHNS and CDR2 SASEGT. V gave up 6 bases and J gave up 3 bases; unmatched junction bases: 5. The CDR3 consists of 14 residues. CDR3 residues: CASRGQGGEETQYF. The CDR3, as DNA: TGTGCCAGCAGGGGACAGGGAGGGGAAGAGACCCAGTACTTC.

This clone occurred once. At one boundary the junction diverges from the germline segment, which might be a read error. The CDR3 DNA reads as TGTGCCAGCAGTTACGGAGGGGCGGCTGGGGACTTC. Protein: CASSYGGAAGDF. J is TRBJ2-5 and V is TRBV6-6; possibly TRBD2 for D (6 bases). Germline assignment: CDR1 MNHNY and CDR2 SVGAGI (reference sequence). The CDR3 runs 12 residues.

The chain has TRBV2 and TRBJ2-7; no definite D call. Trimming shortened V by 6 bases and J by 7 bases, and 19 bases separated the two germline ends. The CDR3 spans 14 residues. Germline loops: CDR1 SNHLY, CDR2 FYNNEI. The CDR3 nucleotides are TGTGCCAGCAGCCTCGGTGGAATTGGTCGGGAGCAGTACTTC. Its translation: CASSLGGIGREQYF.

Worth noting for this clone: The sample carries other DNA sequences with the same CDR3. The chain combines TRBV7-3 with TRBJ2-3; a possible D gene is TRBD2 (6 bases). Germline V gene data show CDR1 as SGHTA and CDR2 as FQGTGA. V was cut by 2 bases and J by 1 base, with 7 bases left in between. CDR3 length equals 14 residues. The CDR3 DNA sequence: TGTGCCAGCAGCTTATCGGGGGGCACAGATACGCAGTATTTT. This gives the protein CASSLSGGTDTQYF.

The rearrangement links TRBV28 to TRBJ2-3; the D is unclear. The CDR3 loop spans 16 amino acids. V was trimmed by 6 bases and J by 0 bases, leaving 16 bases between them. Germline V lookup: CDR1 MDHEN, CDR2 SYDVKM. As DNA, the CDR3 is TGTGCCAGCAGCCTAAGCCCCCCCCGCAGCACAGATACGCAGTATTTT. Protein: CASSLSPPRSTDTQYF. The variable domain in full, completed from reference TRBV28 and TRBJ2-3, reads DVKVTQSSRYLVKRTGEKVFLECVQDMDHENMFWYRQDPGLGLRLIYFSYDVKMKEKGDIPEGYSVSREKKERFSLILESASTNQTSMYLCASSLSPPRSTDTQYFGPGTRLTVL.

V gene TRBV2 combines with J gene TRBJ2-5, with TRBD1 as a possible D gene (5 bases). There are 15 residues in the CDR3. Germline values: CDR1 SNHLY, CDR2 FYNNEI. Trimming left V 3 bases short and J 7 bases short, with 18 bases between. The DNA of the CDR3 is TGTGCCAGCAGTGAGGGAAATAGGGGCGACAGGACCCAGTACTTC. Its translation: CASSEGNRGDRTQYF.

The chain combines TRBV6-5 with TRBJ1-5, with 9 bases lining up with TRBD1. Germline lookup yields CDR1 MNHEY and CDR2 SVGAGI. The CDR3 runs 14 residues. After removal of 4 bases from V and 5 bases from J, the junction contained 3 bases not matched to a gene. The CDR3 region is CASSWTGAHQPQHF. The CDR3 coding sequence is TGTGCCAGCAGTTGGACAGGGGCCCATCAGCCCCAGCATTTT.

The rearrangement joins TRBV5-4 to TRBJ2-1, with a possible D match to TRBD2 (6 bases). V lost 3 bases, J lost 7 bases, and 20 bases lay in between. This CDR3 comprises 16 residues. Germline-derived CDR1 and CDR2 are SGHNT and YYREEE (reference sequence). CDR3: CASSSLMSGGSNEQFF. DNA for the CDR3: TGTGCCAGCAGCTCTCTTATGAGCGGAGGGTCGAATGAGCAGTTCTTC.

The CDR3 sequence: CASSPGDIEAFF. The CDR3 region has the DNA TGTGCCAGCTCACCCGGGGACATTGAAGCTTTCTTT. The chain recombines TRBV18 with TRBJ1-1, with a tentative D call TRBD1 (6 bases). CDR3 length equals 12 residues. Trimming took off 3 bases at V and 7 bases at J, with 9 bases between the two ends. The germline gives CDR1 KGHSH, CDR2 LQKENI.

V usage is TRBV7-3 and J usage is TRBJ1-2, with a possible D match to TRBD1 (6 bases). Trimming pared 1 base from V and 8 bases from J, leaving 14 bases between. There are 14 residues in the CDR3. Germline values: CDR1 SGHTA, CDR2 FQGTGA. CDR3 residues: CASSLNRDNPGYTF. CDR3 nucleotide sequence: TGTGCCAGCAGCTTAAATAGGGACAACCCGGGCTACACCTTC.

A note on this clone: The same CDR3 also results from other DNA sequences found in this sample. The chain uses TRBV6-5 and TRBJ1-3; D is unclear. Germline CDR1 is MNHEY and CDR2 is SVGAGI. With 2 bases removed from V and 2 bases from J, the gap between germline ends came to 7 bases. This CDR3 has 14 amino acids. CDR3 sequence (DNA): TGTGCCAGCAGTTACGGGTCCCCTGGAAACACCATATATTTT. Amino acids: CASSYGSPGNTIYF.

This clone was observed once. The chain employs TRBV6-1 and TRBJ1-5; maybe TRBD1 (5 bases). CDR3 length: 15 amino acids. Germline V gives CDR1 MNHNS, CDR2 SASEGT. The V gene lost 2 bases and the J gene lost 4 bases, with 12 bases spanning the gap. The CDR3 sequence: CASSEKWGGNQPQHF. CDR3 DNA: TGTGCCAGCAGTGAAAAGTGGGGGGGAAATCAGCCCCAGCATTTT.

The chain uses TRBV10-2 and TRBJ2-1, with TRBD1 as a possible D gene (5 bases). Germline V lookup: CDR1 WSHSY, CDR2 SAAADI. The V end was cut by 4 bases, the J end by 0 bases, with 19 bases between. The CDR3 has 18 residues. CDR3: CASSGTFRQWSSYNEQFF. The CDR3 region has the DNA TGCGCCAGCAGTGGCACCTTCCGACAGTGGAGCTCCTACAATGAGCAGTTCTTC.

The V and J genes are TRBV7-8 and TRBJ2-7; 9 bases are a match to TRBD1. V gave up 7 bases and J gave up 0 bases; unmatched junction bases: 7. In germline, CDR1 is SGHVS, CDR2 FQNEAQ. CDR3 length: 15 residues. This CDR3 reads CASNRGTGISYEQYF. DNA for the CDR3: TGTGCCAGCAACCGGGGGACAGGGATCTCCTACGAGCAGTACTTC.

On this clone: The same CDR3 arises from other DNA sequences in this sample as well. The V and J genes are TRBV18 and TRBJ2-5; D might be TRBD1 or TRBD2, each matching 5 bases. Germline loops: CDR1 KGHSH, CDR2 LQKENI. Trimming stripped 4 bases from V and 4 bases from J, with 7 bases between. The CDR3 spans 12 residues. CDR3 coding DNA: TGTGCCAGCTCACGTGGGGGAGAGACCCAGTACTTC. This gives the protein CASSRGGETQYF.

The chain joins TRBV28 to TRBJ1-3; D perhaps matches TRBD1 (5 bases). The CDR3 is 15 amino acids. Trimming pared 6 bases from V and 1 base from J, leaving 13 bases between. Germline V gene data show CDR1 as MDHEN and CDR2 as SYDVKM. For the CDR3, the DNA is TGTGCCAGCAGCCAACGACAGTTATCTGGAAACACCATATATTTT. The encoded protein is CASSQRQLSGNTIYF.

J is TRBJ1-2 and V is TRBV6-1; D perhaps matches TRBD1 (5 bases). This CDR3 is built from 16 residues. CDR1 and CDR2 from the germline V gene are MNHNS and SASEGT. V lost 2 bases and J lost 1, with 14 bases in between. CDR3 loop: CASSEKAGPSNYGYTF. In DNA, the CDR3 is TGTGCCAGCAGTGAAAAGGCAGGGCCGAGTAACTATGGCTACACCTTC.

The chain carries TRBV10-3 and TRBJ2-1; TRBD1 matches at 12 bases. This CDR3 contains 16 residues. Germline values: CDR1 ENHRY, CDR2 SYGVKD. V shed 2 bases and J 5 bases; nucleotides not matched to a gene: 4. CDR3 residues: CAISEPGQGANNEQFF. The CDR3 DNA follows: TGTGCCATCAGTGAGCCGGGACAGGGGGCCAACAATGAGCAGTTCTTC.